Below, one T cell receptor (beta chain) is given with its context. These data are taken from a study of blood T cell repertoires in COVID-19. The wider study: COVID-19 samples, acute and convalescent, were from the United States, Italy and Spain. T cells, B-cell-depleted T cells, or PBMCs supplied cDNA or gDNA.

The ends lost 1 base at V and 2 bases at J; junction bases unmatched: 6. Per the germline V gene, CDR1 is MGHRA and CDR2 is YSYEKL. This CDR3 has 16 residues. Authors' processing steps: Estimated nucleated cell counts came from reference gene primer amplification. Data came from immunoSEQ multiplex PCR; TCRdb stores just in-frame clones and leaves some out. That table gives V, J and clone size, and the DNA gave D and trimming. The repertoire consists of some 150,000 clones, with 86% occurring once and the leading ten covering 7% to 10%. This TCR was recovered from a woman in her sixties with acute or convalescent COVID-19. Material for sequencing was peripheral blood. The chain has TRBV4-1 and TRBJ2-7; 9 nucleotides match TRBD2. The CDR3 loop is CASSQGVQRGAYEQYF. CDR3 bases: TGCGCCAGCAGCCAAGGGGTTCAGCGGGGGGCCTACGAGCAGTACTTC.